This TCR beta chain was documented in a study of spatial heterogeneity in lung cancer. General study findings and limits: Counts that tracked tumor mutation counts were those of expanded intratumoral alpha and beta TCRs.

TCRdb reprocessed the 5' RACE reads via MiXCR and lists one record per CDR3 protein. The sample consists of fewer than 20,000 distinct CDR3 sequences, 5.7% of them appearing once. A word on this clonotype: What it binds is not known. A much larger clonotype is one base distant, so this may be a read error.

Indicated time point: sample taken at primary tumor resection. The receptor was isolated from a female donor with early-stage non-small cell lung cancer. Sample: lung tumor tissue, taken at surgery.

In DNA, the CDR3 is TGTGCCAGCAGTGAGAGACCAGGGAGCCCCTACGAGCAGTACTTC. Amino acid sequence: CASSERPGSPYEQYF. The rearrangement links TRBV6-1 to TRBJ2-7; TRBD1 or TRBD2 may be the D gene (5 bases each). V was cut by 3 bases and J by 2 bases, with 14 bases left in between. The CDR3 has 15 residues. CDR1 MNHNS and CDR2 SASEGT come from the germline V gene.